Each of the 23 T cell receptor beta chains below was sequenced from the same sample in a study of PD-L1 blockade in urothelial cancer. Sequencing was performed with immunoSEQ multiplex PCR; in TCRdb, only in-frame clones are kept and a portion is missing. The sample consists of approximately 30,000 clones, 65% to 90% of them appearing once. The sample here was PBMCs, taken around atezolizumab (anti-PD-L1) treatment. These receptors all come from a man aged 45-60 years with urothelial cancer.

The genes are TRBV19 and TRBJ1-3; a possible D gene is TRBD1 (5 bases). The CDR3 contains 16 residues. Germline CDR1 reads LNHDA; CDR2 reads SQIVND (reference sequence). V lost 4 bases, J lost 0 bases, and 13 bases lay in between. The CDR3 reads CASSTTAGHSGNTIYF. CDR3 bases: TGTGCCAGTAGTACCACTGCAGGACACTCTGGAAACACCATATATTTT.

J is TRBJ1-2 and V is TRBV5-3; 7 nucleotides match TRBD1. TRBV5-3 is recorded as an ORF, its role being uncertain. J was trimmed by 4 bases and V by 9 bases; bases with no gene match: 6. This CDR3 has 12 amino acids. In DNA form, the CDR3 reads TGTGCCAACCGACAGGGACGCTATGGCTACACCTTC. It translates to CANRQGRYGYTF.

CDR3 sequence: CSVTGHLNTEAFF. Written as DNA, the CDR3 is TGCAGCGTAACGGGACACCTGAACACTGAAGCTTTCTTT. The chain recombines TRBV29-1 with TRBJ1-1; possible D gene TRBD1, 6 bases. The CDR3 totals 13 residues. The germline V gene has CDR1 SQVTM and CDR2 ANQGSEA. V was pared by 6 bases and J by 0 bases, with 11 bases between. Supplemented by reference TRBV29-1 and TRBJ1-1, the full variable domain reads SAVISQKPSRDICQRGTSLTIQCQVDSQVTMMFWYRQQPGQSLTLIATANQGSEATYESGFVIDKFPISRPNLTFSTLTVSNMSPEDSSIYLCSVTGHLNTEAFFGQGTRLTVV.

The V call is TRBV5-1, the J call TRBJ1-2, with 7 bases lining up with TRBD1. This CDR3 has 13 amino acids. J was trimmed by 3 bases and V by 6 bases; bases with no gene match: 5. Looked up from germline, CDR1 is SGHRS and CDR2 is YFSETQ. The DNA for the CDR3 is TGCGCCAGCAACCCAGGACAGGACTATGGCTACACCTTC. It yields the protein CASNPGQDYGYTF.

The chain employs TRBV7-3 and TRBJ2-4, with 9 bases lining up with TRBD2. The CDR3 covers 17 residues. The junction had 17 bases not matched to a gene; V was cut back by 5 bases and J by 9 bases. The germline CDR1 and CDR2 sequences are SGHTA and FQGTGA. The CDR3 region has the DNA TGTGCCAGCAGCCCCGGGGGCGGCGGGAGGGCCGACGGCATTCAGTACTTC. Protein product: CASSPGGGGRADGIQYF.

The V and J genes are TRBV5-1 and TRBJ2-3, with 10 bases identical to TRBD1. Germline CDR1 reads SGHRS; CDR2 reads YFSETQ. The CDR3 consists of 14 residues. With V trimmed by 4 bases and J by 5 bases, 4 bases remained unmatched. CDR3: CASSADRGGDTQYF. As DNA, the CDR3 is TGCGCCAGCAGCGCGGACAGGGGGGGAGATACGCAGTATTTT.

This sequence joins TRBV6-1 and TRBJ2-1; no definite D call. This CDR3 has 15 residues. Trimming took 6 bases from V and 2 from J, leaving 14 bases between them. In germline, CDR1 is MNHNS, CDR2 SASEGT. CDR3 DNA: TGTGCCAGCAGACCTACAGTTTTCGCCTACAATGAGCAGTTCTTC. This encodes CASRPTVFAYNEQFF.

This clone has a single count. The genes are TRBV9 and TRBJ1-3; possibly TRBD1 for D (6 bases). The CDR3 consists of 15 residues. Germline-derived CDR1 and CDR2 are SGDLS and YYNGEE. V lost 0 bases and J lost 3, with 10 bases in between. The CDR3 DNA sequence: TGTGCCAGCAGCGTAGAGGACAGCGTTGGAAACACCATATATTTT. It encodes CASSVEDSVGNTIYF. Full variable domain (missing parts from reference TRBV9 and TRBJ1-3): DSGVTQTPKHLITATGQRVTLRCSPRSGDLSVYWYQQSLDQGLQFLIQYYNGEERAKGNILERFSAQQFPDLHSELNLSSLELGDSALYFCASSVEDSVGNTIYFGEGSWLTVV.

The rearrangement links TRBV13 to TRBJ2-5; the match to TRBD2 covers 13 bases. Germline V gives CDR1 PRHDT, CDR2 FYEKMQ (reference sequence). The CDR3 totals 19 residues. With 0 bases clipped from V and 2 bases from J, the junction kept 9 bases outside the gene matches. CDR3 sequence reads: CASSLGGLAGSNLQETQYF. The CDR3 DNA follows: TGTGCCAGCAGCTTAGGGGGACTAGCGGGATCCAACCTTCAAGAGACCCAGTACTTC.

This sequence joins TRBV5-8 and TRBJ2-7; D remains ambiguous. The CDR3 is 8 amino acids. Trimming stripped 4 bases from V and 10 bases from J, with 3 bases between. The V gene's germline CDR1 is SGHTS and CDR2 YDEGEE. The DNA for the CDR3 is TGTGCCAGCAGCCCACAGTACGTC. Translated: CASSPQYV.

The chain carries TRBV19 and TRBJ2-1; 8 bases match TRBD1. The CDR3 loop spans 14 amino acids. Looked up from germline, CDR1 is LNHDA and CDR2 is SQIVND (reference sequence). J was trimmed by 10 bases and V by 8 bases; bases with no gene match: 13. The CDR3 protein is CASARTGTGREQFF. The CDR3 DNA is TGTGCCAGTGCCCGGACAGGGACGGGGCGGGAGCAGTTCTTC.

This rearrangement joins TRBV29-1 to TRBJ2-7; 7 bases are shared with TRBD1. Germline assignment: CDR1 SQVTM and CDR2 ANQGSEA. CDR3 length: 13 amino acids. V was clipped by 7 bases and J by 2 bases; unmatched bases: 8. The CDR3 coding sequence is TGCAGCGCCGAACAGGGGTTCCCCTACGAGCAGTACTTC. As protein: CSAEQGFPYEQYF.

The chain carries TRBV4-1 and TRBJ1-1; tentatively, D is TRBD1 (5 bases). The V gene lost 0 bases and the J gene lost 5 bases, with 13 bases spanning the gap. CDR1 and CDR2 from the germline V gene are MGHRA and YSYEKL. The CDR3 loop spans 15 amino acids. CDR3 loop: CASSQDRSGGTEAFF. CDR3 coding DNA: TGCGCCAGCAGCCAAGATAGGAGTGGGGGGACTGAAGCTTTCTTT.

The sample holds a few counts of this clone. The V call is TRBV29-1, the J call TRBJ2-5; unclear D gene. Germline V lookup: CDR1 SQVTM, CDR2 ANQGSEA. The CDR3 is made up of 14 amino acids. V was shortened by 1 base and J by 4 bases, with 13 bases between the two germline ends. The CDR3 DNA reads as TGCAGCGTTGAAGGATTAGCCCCCGGAGAGACCCAGTACTTC. It encodes CSVEGLAPGETQYF. Together with reference TRBV29-1 and TRBJ2-5, the CDR3 gives the full variable domain: SAVISQKPSRDICQRGTSLTIQCQVDSQVTMMFWYRQQPGQSLTLIATANQGSEATYESGFVIDKFPISRPNLTFSTLTVSNMSPEDSSIYLCSVEGLAPGETQYFGPGTRLLVL.

The chain couples TRBV6-1 to TRBJ1-5, with 7 positions matching TRBD1. From germline, CDR1 is MNHNS and CDR2 SASEGT. This CDR3 region has 14 residues. Unmatched junction bases numbered 8, after V lost 3 bases and J lost 9 bases. CDR3 DNA sequence: TGTGCCAGCAGTGACCGACAGGGATTATGGCCCCAGCATTTT. It specifies CASSDRQGLWPQHF.

The V call is TRBV4-1, the J call TRBJ1-2; 7 bases line up with TRBD1. The trim removed 0 bases at V and 4 bases at J, leaving 5 bases unmatched. The length of the CDR3 is 15 residues. Germline CDR1 MGHRA, CDR2 YSYEKL. CDR3 coding DNA: TGCGCCAGCAGCCAAGATAGCCCAGGGGGCTATGGCTACACCTTC. Translation gives CASSQDSPGGYGYTF.

The rearrangement links TRBV6-1 to TRBJ2-2, with a tentative D call TRBD2 (6 bases). The CDR3 contains 15 residues. CDR1 is MNHNS and CDR2 is SASEGT in the germline V gene. Between the trimmed V and J ends, which lost 4 bases and 1 base, there was a span of 10 bases. As DNA, the CDR3 is TGTGCCAGCAGTGCTTCAGCGGGGAACACCGGGGAGCTGTTTTTT. It encodes CASSASAGNTGELFF.

This chain joins TRBV30 and TRBJ2-4; D is perhaps TRBD1 (7 bases). Germline lookup yields CDR1 GTSNPN and CDR2 SVGIG (reference sequence). CDR3 size: 14 residues. The V gene lost 2 bases and the J gene lost 6 bases, with 14 bases spanning the gap. Here the CDR3 reads CAWSRGHGRNIQYF. The CDR3 DNA reads as TGTGCCTGGAGTAGGGGGCACGGGAGAAACATTCAGTACTTC. Full variable domain (remainder filled in from reference TRBV30 and TRBJ2-4): SQTIHQWPATLVQPVGSPLSLECTVEGTSNPNLYWYRQAAGRGLQLLFYSVGIGQISSEVPQNLSASRPQDRQFILSSKKLLLSDSGFYLCAWSRGHGRNIQYFGAGTRLSVL.

V and J are TRBV5-1 and TRBJ1-5; weak D call: TRBD1 (6 bases). CDR3 size: 15 residues. CDR1 SGHRS and CDR2 YFSETQ come from the germline V gene. Deletions cut 5 bases from V and 9 bases from J, with 21 bases between. CDR3 DNA sequence: TGCGCCAGCAGTTCAGGGGATTTTAGGGTATCGCCCCAGCATTTT. This gives the protein CASSSGDFRVSPQHF.

The chain carries TRBV18 and TRBJ1-1, with TRBD1 matching 12 bases. Germline lookup yields CDR1 KGHSH and CDR2 LQKENI. After removal of 1 base from V and 4 bases from J, the junction contained 7 bases not matched to a gene. The CDR3 covers 17 residues. Written as DNA, the CDR3 is TGTGCCAGCTCACCACTGTCCGGGACAGGGGGCATCACTGAAGCTTTCTTT. Amino acid sequence: CASSPLSGTGGITEAFF.

The rearrangement uses TRBV5-1 and TRBJ1-2; TRBD1 aligns across 7 bases. The CDR3 spans 14 residues. CDR1 and CDR2 from the germline V gene are SGHRS and YFSETQ. With V trimmed by 0 bases and J by 6 bases, 5 bases remained unmatched. CDR3 protein: CASSLGQGGNGYTF. The CDR3 DNA reads TGCGCCAGCAGCTTGGGACAGGGTGGAAATGGCTACACCTTC.

V gene TRBV27 combines with J gene TRBJ1-1; D unresolved. Germline CDR1 and CDR2: MNHEY and SMNVEV (reference sequence). The CDR3 contains 13 residues. The V end was cut by 1 base, the J end by 1 base, with 4 bases between. CDR3 coding DNA: TGTGCCAGCAGTTTATGGCAGAACACTGAAGCTTTCTTT. This gives the protein CASSLWQNTEAFF.

CDR3 nucleotides: TGCGCCAGCAGCTCCCTAGGACAGGCTAACTATGGCTACACCTTC. Amino acids: CASSSLGQANYGYTF. J is TRBJ1-2 and V is TRBV5-1; 7 nucleotides align to TRBD1. The CDR3 is 15 residues long. CDR1 is SGHRS, CDR2 YFSETQ, per germline. Germline trimming cut 3 bases from V and 0 bases from J; bases unmatched to any gene: 5.